A selection of T cell receptor beta chains follows, all from one sample in a study of shared clonotypes between healthy human individuals. The data were produced by immunoSEQ multiplex PCR, yet TCRdb's version contains in-frame clones alone and is incomplete. The table shows roughly 1,500,000 clones, with just under 99% occurring only once. Sequencing was carried out using naive CD4+ T cells sorted from blood. The origin of the receptors is a man younger than 40 in good health. Each CDR3 is given with its conserved first and last residue. D genes are given only for firm matches. Not all rows give a size; the values are once, few, many and, for expanded clones, a class.

>TRBV6-5|NA|TRBD1|TRBJ2-7
CASRRQGFYEQYF
TGTGCCAGCAGACGACAGGGATTCTACGAGCAGTACTTC
>TRBV9|NA|TRBD2|TRBJ2-5
CASSVGPLWTSAQETQYF
TGTGCCAGCAGCGTAGGTCCCCTTTGGACTAGCGCTCAAGAGACCCAGTACTTC
>TRBV18|once|TRBD2|TRBJ2-2
CASSPLGGTGELFF
TGTGCCAGCTCACCCCTCGGGGGGACCGGGGAGCTGTTTTTT
>TRBV4-1|NA|NA|TRBJ1-1
CASSQVGGTEAFF
TGCGCCAGCAGCCAAGTCGGCGGAACTGAAGCTTTCTTT
>TRBV7-9|NA|TRBD1|TRBJ1-5
CASSLGTGGRQPQHF
TGTGCCAGCAGCTTAGGGACAGGGGGCAGGCAGCCCCAGCATTTT
>TRBV7-3|NA|NA|TRBJ2-7
CANRPGVQGIPTKQYF
TGTGCCAACCGTCCGGGAGTCCAGGGAATACCTACGAAGCAGTACTTC
>TRBV25-1|NA|NA|TRBJ1-4
CASSSGAREKLFF
TGTGCCAGCAGTTCGGGGGCGAGGGAAAAACTGTTTTTT
>TRBV15|once|NA|TRBJ1-5
CATSLRVDQPQHF
TGTGCCACCAGCCTACGGGTTGATCAGCCCCAGCATTTT
>TRBV6-6|once|NA|TRBJ1-4
CASSYDRPGREKLFF
TGTGCCAGCAGTTACGATAGGCCAGGGCGGGAAAAACTGTTTTTT
>TRBV11-2|NA|NA|TRBJ1-1
CASSLVPTAEAFF
TGTGCCAGCAGCTTAGTACCGACCGCTGAAGCTTTCTTT